This T cell receptor (beta chain) emerged from a study of blood T cell repertoires in COVID-19 (dated by TCRdb to about 2020). At the level of the whole study: The collaborator samples originated in the United States, Italy and Spain and spanned the acute and convalescent phases of COVID-19. Sample metadata almost always included a de-identified subject ID, COVID-19 status, age in years and sex. Where available, HLA class I and class II types were taken from metadata supplied by the sample provider and were not determined by assay-based typing. The repertoires were released in a freely available public database meant as a resource for research on the immune response to SARS-CoV-2. Deeply sampled blood TCRbeta repertoires from subjects exposed to, actively infected with, or recovered from COVID-19 were included in the dataset. The samples were drawn from the first 160 participants of the ongoing ImmuneRACE study and from under 1,500 subjects provided by 6 global collaborators. The prospective study material was composed of cDNA or gDNA derived from T cells, B-cell-depleted T cells, or PBMCs. The paper's findings and limits, for the study overall: The quantity of clinical and demographic metadata differed by source and by participant and was supplied without curation.

The germline V and J ends show losses of 0 bases and 4 bases respectively, and no gene match explains 3 bases of the junction. The germline V gene provides CDR1 SGDLS and CDR2 YYNGEE. There are 15 amino acids in the CDR3, from cysteine to phenylalanine inclusive. This entry keeps only the CDR3 DNA: 45 bases, framed from base 1. Each collaborating institution followed its own protocols to collect whole blood in K2EDTA tubes. Collaborator samples were shipped for TCRbeta analysis as frozen whole blood, isolated PBMCs, or DNA extracted from either sample type. TCRbeta CDR3 regions were amplified from genomic DNA by means of the immunoSEQ Assay, a bias-controlled multiplex PCR. The authors processed their data as follows. The number of nucleated cells in each sample was estimated by amplification of reference gene primers within the assay. To quantify the absolute abundance of each unique TCRbeta CDR3 rearrangement, sequence reads were collapsed and filtered. For each sample, productive Simpson clonality was calculated as the square root of Simpson's diversity index over productive rearrangements. Here the immuneACCESS table is served through TCRdb, limited to in-frame sequences with V and J called. Missing clones are a known gap in these copies; in checked studies unresolved V genes cover under half, and the rest lacks a known reason. V and J calls and clone size are as listed in that table; D and trimming were resolved from the DNA. The sample records about 200,000 clones, roughly 80% of which are singletons. Under 8% of the sample goes to the ten largest clones.

About this clone: Which antigen it targets is not known. Per-base quality was not reported, and no clone a single base away is much larger than it.

Sequencing was performed on peripheral blood. This sequence originates from a man between 60 and 70 years old with acute or convalescent COVID-19. The V and J segments used are TRBV9 and TRBJ2-3; 9 middle bases align to TRBD2. The CDR3: CASSVASGAADTQYF. Here is the DNA: TGTGCCAGCAGCGTAGCTAGCGGGGCCGCAGATACGCAGTATTTT.